These 30 T cell receptor beta chains were all obtained from the same sample, sequenced in a study of shared clonotypes between healthy human individuals. Sequencing was performed with immunoSEQ multiplex PCR; in TCRdb, only in-frame clones are kept and a portion is missing. This table holds around 2.3 million clones, 95% found once. The specimen sequenced was naive CD4+ T cells sorted from blood. Subset in this sample: CD45RA+ positively selected. The receptors derive from a man younger than 30 in good health.

The chain recombines TRBV6-5 with TRBJ2-5, with 7 bases identical to TRBD1. Losses at the gene ends were 0 bases for V and 1 base for J; bases not matched to a gene: 2. CDR3 length: 15 amino acids. Germline CDR1 MNHEY, CDR2 SVGAGI. The CDR3 DNA follows: TGTGCCAGCAGTTACTCAGACAGGGTCCAAGAGACCCAGTACTTC. Translating it yields CASSYSDRVQETQYF.

The rearrangement joins TRBV2 to TRBJ2-1; 7 bases map to TRBD2. J was trimmed by 6 bases and V by 4 bases; bases with no gene match: 9. The CDR3 contains 15 residues. Looked up from germline, CDR1 is SNHLY and CDR2 is FYNNEI. CDR3 in amino acids: CASSGSGGLFNEQFF. The CDR3, as DNA: TGTGCCAGCAGTGGGTCGGGAGGCCTTTTCAATGAGCAGTTCTTC.

The rearrangement links TRBV9 to TRBJ1-3, with D possibly TRBD1 on 5 matching bases. The CDR3 covers 17 residues. Germline CDR1 and CDR2: SGDLS and YYNGEE. Trimming removed 0 bases from V and 0 bases from J, with 13 bases in between. Written as DNA, the CDR3 is TGTGCCAGCAGCGTAGAATGGGGCTCCCACTCTGGAAACACCATATATTTT. Translated, it gives CASSVEWGSHSGNTIYF. The full variable domain, in which reference TRBV9 and TRBJ1-3 provide the parts outside the CDR3, is DSGVTQTPKHLITATGQRVTLRCSPRSGDLSVYWYQQSLDQGLQFLIQYYNGEERAKGNILERFSAQQFPDLHSELNLSSLELGDSALYFCASSVEWGSHSGNTIYFGEGSWLTVV.

This rearrangement joins TRBV13 to TRBJ2-3; 13 positions agree with TRBD2. The CDR3 contains 17 residues. Per germline, CDR1 PRHDT and CDR2 FYEKMQ (reference sequence). Trimming took 5 bases from V and 7 from J; bases not matched to a gene: 12. The CDR3 DNA follows: TGTGCCAGCAGCACGACTAGCGGGAGGAGCGTGAAGAATACGCAGTATTTT. Protein: CASSTTSGRSVKNTQYF.

The chain combines TRBV19 with TRBJ2-7; maybe TRBD2 (6 bases). The V and J ends lost 5 bases and 2 bases respectively, with 10 bases between them. Germline V lookup: CDR1 LNHDA, CDR2 SQIVND (reference sequence). This CDR3 is built from 13 residues. CDR3 residues: CASSAGLPYEQYF. The CDR3 coding sequence is TGTGCCAGTAGTGCGGGACTTCCCTACGAGCAGTACTTC.

The chain combines TRBV19 with TRBJ2-7, with TRBD1 matching over 11 bases. Trimming at V came to 6 bases and at J to 7 bases, leaving 8 bases not matched to a gene. The length of the CDR3 is 14 residues. Germline lookup yields CDR1 LNHDA and CDR2 SQIVND (reference sequence). CDR3 nucleotides: TGTGCCAGTAGCCTCGGACAGGGGGCGAGAGAGCAGTACTTC. Translating gives CASSLGQGAREQYF.

The V call is TRBV29-1, the J call TRBJ1-1; D gene unclear. This CDR3 is built from 14 residues. V lost 1 base to trimming and J lost 1 base, with 10 bases between them. Germline V CDR1 and CDR2: SQVTM, ANQGSEA. CDR3 sequence (DNA): TGCAGCGTTGAAGTTGTAGTTAGGAACACTGAAGCTTTCTTT. It translates to CSVEVVVRNTEAFF.

The V gene is TRBV7-8, the J gene TRBJ2-7; a possible D gene is TRBD1 (5 bases). Trimming removed 2 bases from V and 7 bases from J, with 15 bases in between. CDR3 size: 14 residues. Germline-derived CDR1 and CDR2 are SGHVS and FQNEAQ. The CDR3 loop is CASSLPGRASEQYF. The CDR3 DNA sequence: TGTGCCAGCAGCTTACCGGGCAGGGCTTCTGAGCAGTACTTC.

The chain uses TRBV6-1 and TRBJ2-3; D not resolved. This CDR3 is 14 amino acids long. The germline CDR1 and CDR2 sequences are MNHNS and SASEGT. Deletions cut 7 bases from V and 4 bases from J, with 15 bases between. The CDR3 loop reads CASIRGASSDTQYF. In DNA form, the CDR3 reads TGTGCCAGCATCCGAGGTGCGAGCTCAGATACGCAGTATTTT.

The chain combines TRBV7-8 with TRBJ2-1, with D perhaps TRBD2 (7 bases). Trimming stripped 9 bases from V and 8 bases from J, with 14 bases between. From germline, CDR1 is SGHVS and CDR2 FQNEAQ. The CDR3 is made up of 12 amino acids. The CDR3 region has the DNA TGTGCCAGACCCTGGGGGGGCGATGAGCAGTTCTTC. Its protein is CARPWGGDEQFF.

V and J are TRBV5-1 and TRBJ2-7; D perhaps matches TRBD1 (7 bases). In germline, CDR1 is SGHRS, CDR2 YFSETQ. The V and J ends lost 0 bases and 2 bases respectively, with 12 bases between them. CDR3 size: 15 residues. CDR3 amino acids: CASSLAGDSPYEQYF. CDR3 coding DNA: TGCGCCAGCAGCTTGGCGGGGGACAGCCCCTACGAGCAGTACTTC.

This rearrangement joins TRBV7-2 to TRBJ2-1, with 8 bases identical to TRBD2. CDR1 SGHTA and CDR2 FQGNSA come from the germline V gene. The CDR3 length is 17 residues. V was pared by 4 bases and J by 3 bases, with 11 bases of the junction left unmatched. CDR3 nucleotide sequence: TGTGCCAGCAGCTCCTCCTTAGCGGGACACCTCTACAATGAGCAGTTCTTC. Translation: CASSSSLAGHLYNEQFF.

The chain carries TRBV18 and TRBJ2-5; D possibly matches TRBD1 or TRBD2 (5 bases each). The CDR3 covers 14 residues. CDR1 and CDR2 (germline): KGHSH, LQKENI. Trimming pared 3 bases from V and 0 bases from J, leaving 8 bases between. CDR3 protein: CASSPKGHQETQYF. In DNA form, the CDR3 reads TGTGCCAGCTCACCTAAGGGACACCAAGAGACCCAGTACTTC.

The chain carries TRBV6-1 and TRBJ2-7; D may be TRBD1 or TRBD2 (5 bases each). The V gene lost 3 bases and the J gene lost 12 bases, with 12 bases spanning the gap. Germline CDR1 reads MNHNS; CDR2 reads SASEGT. The CDR3 length is 11 residues. CDR3 protein: CASSEGPALYF. CDR3 nucleotide sequence: TGTGCCAGCAGTGAGGGACCCGCATTGTACTTC.

J is TRBJ1-5 and V is TRBV6-1; 9 bases match TRBD1. The V gene end was trimmed by 0 bases and the J gene end by 7 bases; junction bases not matched to a gene: 7. Germline loops: CDR1 MNHNS, CDR2 SASEGT. CDR3 length: 16 amino acids. CDR3 in amino acids: CASSEANRGPIQPQHF. The CDR3 DNA reads as TGTGCCAGCAGTGAAGCTAACAGGGGGCCAATACAGCCCCAGCATTTT.

About this clone itself: Different DNA sequences within this sample yield the same CDR3. The chain links TRBV29-1 to TRBJ1-5; no reliable D call. Trimming removed 4 bases at V and 0 bases at J, with 4 bases between. The CDR3 length is 12 residues. The germline CDR1 and CDR2 sequences are SQVTM and ANQGSEA. The CDR3 sequence: CSVGNSNQPQHF. In DNA form, the CDR3 reads TGCAGCGTTGGGAATAGCAATCAGCCCCAGCATTTT.

This clone was observed a handful of times. The genes are TRBV2 and TRBJ1-6, with 10 bases lining up with TRBD1. This CDR3 has 14 residues. Germline CDR1 reads SNHLY; CDR2 reads FYNNEI. V was clipped by 7 bases and J by 9 bases; unmatched bases: 6. CDR3 protein: CASTDRGLSSPLHF. DNA of the CDR3: TGTGCCAGCACCGACAGGGGGCTTAGTTCACCCCTCCACTTT.

The chain recombines TRBV10-2 with TRBJ2-3; TRBD2 agrees at 13 bases. V gave up 4 bases and J gave up 5 bases; unmatched junction bases: 0. Germline V gene sequence: CDR1 WSHSY, CDR2 SAAADI. The CDR3 runs 14 residues. In nucleotides, the CDR3 is TGCGCCAGCAGTGGGACTAGCGGGAGAGATACGCAGTATTTT. Its protein product is CASSGTSGRDTQYF.

J is TRBJ2-5 and V is TRBV5-4, with 8 positions matching TRBD1. The CDR3 contains 15 residues. Germline CDR1 SGHNT, CDR2 YYREEE (reference sequence). V dropped 4 bases and J dropped 0; count of bases not matched to a gene: 5. The CDR3 protein is CASSAATGDQETQYF. The CDR3, as DNA: TGTGCCAGCAGCGCCGCGACAGGGGACCAAGAGACCCAGTACTTC.

DNA for the CDR3: TGTGCCAGCAGCCGGGGACAGGGCCACGAGCAGTACTTC. It codes for CASSRGQGHEQYF. V is TRBV5-6 and J is TRBJ2-7, with 9 bases matching TRBD1. Germline CDR1 is SGHDT and CDR2 is YYEEEE. The junction had 4 bases not matched to a gene; V was cut back by 4 bases and J by 5 bases. The length of the CDR3 is 13 residues.

This clone was picked up one time. This rearrangement joins TRBV19 to TRBJ1-5, with D unclear. CDR3 length: 15 amino acids. Germline CDR1 LNHDA, CDR2 SQIVND (reference sequence). Trimming removed 0 bases at V and 4 bases at J, with 10 bases between. CDR3 in amino acids: CASSIESQRNQPQHF. The CDR3 nucleotides are TGTGCCAGTAGTATAGAAAGCCAGAGAAATCAGCCCCAGCATTTT.

J is TRBJ2-7 and V is TRBV27; 8 bases align to TRBD2. With V trimmed by 2 bases and J by 3 bases, 6 bases remained unmatched. Germline V gene data show CDR1 as MNHEY and CDR2 as SMNVEV (reference sequence). This CDR3 spans 15 amino acids. Written as DNA, the CDR3 is TGTGCCAGCAGTTTAGATAGCGGGATACTCTACGAGCAGTACTTC. Residues: CASSLDSGILYEQYF.

The DNA for the CDR3 is TGTGCCAGCAGCTTTGGTTATTTTGATGGCTACACCTTC. It is translated as CASSFGYFDGYTF. The J gene is TRBJ1-2, the V gene TRBV7-2; no clear D. There are 13 residues in the CDR3. CDR1 and CDR2 (germline): SGHTA, FQGNSA. V lost 3 bases to trimming and J lost 6 bases, with 11 bases between them.

This chain joins TRBV19 and TRBJ1-6; 7 nucleotides agree with TRBD1. After removal of 7 bases from V and 0 bases from J, the junction contained 9 bases not matched to a gene. CDR3 length: 17 amino acids. Germline CDR1 reads LNHDA; CDR2 reads SQIVND (reference sequence). This CDR3 reads CASTPRGTASYNSPLHF. The DNA for the CDR3 is TGTGCCAGTACCCCCCGAGGGACAGCCTCCTATAATTCACCCCTCCACTTT.

The gene calls are TRBV19 and TRBJ1-6; no clear D. V lost 1 base to trimming and J lost 10 bases, with 11 bases between them. Germline V lookup: CDR1 LNHDA, CDR2 SQIVND (reference sequence). The CDR3 contains 14 residues. This CDR3 reads CASSIGEVRSPLHF. The CDR3 DNA is TGTGCCAGTAGTATAGGGGAGGTGCGCTCACCCCTCCACTTT.

This rearrangement joins TRBV7-2 to TRBJ2-7; no firm D call. Germline V lookup: CDR1 SGHTA, CDR2 FQGNSA. Trimming left V 0 bases short and J 2 bases short, with 11 bases between. The CDR3 is made up of 15 amino acids. The CDR3 loop reads CASSLAPDGAYEQYF. The DNA for the CDR3 is TGTGCCAGCAGCTTAGCCCCGGACGGAGCCTACGAGCAGTACTTC.

Concerning this clone: Within the sample, other DNA sequences also encode this same CDR3. The chain uses TRBV6-5 and TRBJ2-7; 8 bases are shared with TRBD1. This CDR3 is built from 14 residues. J lost 3 bases, V lost 0 bases, and 1 base had no gene match. The germline gives CDR1 MNHEY, CDR2 SVGAGI. CDR3 protein: CASSYSRGLYEQYF. Here the CDR3 DNA reads TGTGCCAGCAGTTACTCCAGGGGGCTCTACGAGCAGTACTTC.

V and J are TRBV4-2 and TRBJ2-7, with 10 bases matching TRBD1. V dropped 4 bases and J dropped 2; count of bases not matched to a gene: 5. This CDR3 is 15 amino acids long. Germline V gene lookup returns CDR1 LGHNA and CDR2 YNFKEQ. The CDR3 DNA reads TGTGCCAGCAGCCCGAGTGGGACAGGGGCCTACGAGCAGTACTTC. Amino acids: CASSPSGTGAYEQYF.

The genes are TRBV15 and TRBJ1-1, with 7 bases identical to TRBD1. This CDR3 spans 17 amino acids. CDR1 and CDR2 (germline): LNHNV, YYDKDF (reference sequence). Losses at the gene ends were 5 bases for V and 0 bases for J; bases not matched to a gene: 12. The CDR3 loop reads CATSGTTGPNMNTEAFF. The DNA for the CDR3 is TGTGCCACCAGCGGGACGACAGGGCCAAACATGAACACTGAAGCTTTCTTT.

V gene TRBV7-9 combines with J gene TRBJ2-3; no firm D call. Germline V gene data show CDR1 as SEHNR and CDR2 as FQNEAQ (reference sequence). The CDR3 has 15 amino acids. V lost 5 bases and J lost 2, with 14 bases in between. The chain's CDR3 is CASSRDLPPTDTQYF. The CDR3 nucleotides read TGTGCCAGCAGCCGCGACTTACCTCCCACAGATACGCAGTATTTT.